This T cell receptor (beta chain) was sequenced for a study of regulatory T cells in long-lasting Graves disease. Overall study findings and caveats: Comparison showed that persistent patients shared more public clonotypes (about 2,700) than new patients (roughly 1,000).

Time point noted: newly diagnosed GD, antithyroid drugs for less than 3 months. PBMCs were the source of the RNA used for TCR sequencing. CDR3 length equals 13 residues. V lost 6 bases, J lost 3 bases, and 7 bases stayed unmatched. Germline V lookup: CDR1 DFQATT, CDR2 SNEGSKA (reference sequence). At least ten counts were recorded for this clonotype. The antigen is undetermined. Arm-PCR of CDR3 regions and iRepertoire HTBI primers were used to build TCR beta libraries. One entry per CDR3 protein results from TCRdb running MiXCR on the multiplex PCR reads. The sample gives approximately 440,000 distinct CDR3 sequences, roughly 17% of which show up once; more than 10% is in the top ten. These records were also assigned to another study, of T cells in Graves' hyperthyroidism and ophthalmopathy.

The clonotype comes from a man aged 35 to 55 with Graves disease. This chain links TRBV20-1 with TRBJ2-7; 8 bases map to TRBD1. Sequences were derived from peripheral blood mononuclear cells (PBMCs), sampled at new diagnosis, from a patient treated with antithyroid drugs. CDR3 loop: CSASGTGRYEQYF. CDR3 sequence (DNA): TGCAGTGCATCCGGGACAGGCCGCTACGAGCAGTACTTC.